This T cell receptor (beta chain) derives from a study of control samples from healthy donors and cancer patients. Libraries were prepared by immunoSEQ multiplex PCR; TCRdb keeps only in-frame clonotypes and omits some of them. The sample lists 150,000 to 200,000 clones; around 90% were seen once. Per germline, CDR1 SNHLY and CDR2 FYNNEI. The CDR3 has 14 amino acids. V lost 1 base to trimming and J lost 3 bases, with 7 bases between them. V gene TRBV2 combines with J gene TRBJ2-1; no definite D call. The sequencing input was blood. The origin of this receptor is a man aged 25 to 40 in good health. The CDR3 loop is CASSEVRFYNEQFF. The CDR3 region has the DNA TGTGCCAGCAGTGAAGTGCGGTTCTACAATGAGCAGTTCTTC.